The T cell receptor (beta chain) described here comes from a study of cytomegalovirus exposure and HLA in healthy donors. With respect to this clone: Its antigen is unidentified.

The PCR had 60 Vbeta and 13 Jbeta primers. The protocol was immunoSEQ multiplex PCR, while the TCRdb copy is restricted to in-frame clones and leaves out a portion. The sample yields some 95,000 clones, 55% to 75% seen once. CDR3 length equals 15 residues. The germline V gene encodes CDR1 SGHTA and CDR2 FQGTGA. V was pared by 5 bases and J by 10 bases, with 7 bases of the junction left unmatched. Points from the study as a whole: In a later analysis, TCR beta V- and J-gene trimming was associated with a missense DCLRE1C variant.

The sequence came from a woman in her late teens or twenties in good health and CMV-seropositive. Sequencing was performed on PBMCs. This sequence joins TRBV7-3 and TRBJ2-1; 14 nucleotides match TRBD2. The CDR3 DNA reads TGTGCCAGCAGCAAGACTAGCGGGGGGGCCGTCGAGCAGTTCTTC. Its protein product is CASSKTSGGAVEQFF. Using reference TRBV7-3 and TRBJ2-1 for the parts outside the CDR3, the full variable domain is GAGVSQTPSNKVTEKGKYVELRCDPISGHTALYWYRQSLGQGPEFLIYFQGTGAADDSGLPNDRFFAVRPEGSVSTLKIQRTERGDSAVYLCASSKTSGGAVEQFFGPGTRLTVL.